One and the same sample provided the 21 T cell receptor beta chains below, sequenced in a study of T cells in Graves' hyperthyroidism and ophthalmopathy. TCR beta CDR3 sequences were amplified from RNA transcripts. A first-round RT-PCR of the TCR CDR3 used the HTBI primer set. TCRdb fed the multiplex PCR reads into MiXCR, producing one record per CDR3 protein. Among 300,000 to 400,000 distinct CDR3 sequences listed, 15% to 20% were seen once. The sequenced material came from blood. These receptors were taken from a woman in her forties or fifties with Graves' hyperthyroidism.

Only a few counts were recorded for this clonotype. The chain carries TRBV5-1 and TRBJ2-5; 9 nucleotides align to TRBD2. Germline-derived CDR1 and CDR2 are SGHRS and YFSETQ. The junction had 5 bases not matched to a gene; V was cut back by 0 bases and J by 2 bases. This CDR3 is built from 16 residues. CDR3 in amino acids: CASSLVLAGRQETQYF. CDR3 DNA sequence: TGCGCCAGCAGCTTGGTACTAGCGGGCAGACAAGAGACCCAGTACTTC.

This clonotype appeared many times. This chain links TRBV5-1 with TRBJ2-1; the D gene is possibly TRBD2 (6 bases). This CDR3 region has 15 residues. CDR1 is SGHRS, CDR2 YFSETQ, per germline. V was clipped by 2 bases and J by 7 bases, with 16 bases between them. DNA for the CDR3: TGCGCCAGCAGCTTAGGGGACTCCGGCCGGAATGAGCAGTTCTTC. It translates to CASSLGDSGRNEQFF.

This clonotype was detected ten times or more. V usage is TRBV30 and J usage is TRBJ1-1; perhaps TRBD1 as D (6 bases). In germline, CDR1 is GTSNPN, CDR2 SVGIG (reference sequence). Trimming left V 0 bases short and J 11 bases short, with 13 bases between. The CDR3 runs 12 residues. CDR3 sequence (DNA): TGTGCCTGGAGTGTAGGGGGACCGTCGGCTTTCTTT. This codes for CAWSVGGPSAFF.

In the case of this clonotype: Just one base apart from a much larger clone, this may be a read error. The rearrangement uses TRBV12-3 or TRBV12-4 and TRBJ2-2; D is unclear. The CDR3 length is 13 residues. Trimming took 2 bases from V and 4 from J, leaving 5 bases between them. The CDR3 protein is CASSLWPTGELFF. In DNA, the CDR3 is TGTGCCAGCAGTTTATGGCCCACCGGGGAGCTGTTTTTT.

This clonotype turned up a few times. V gene TRBV14 combines with J gene TRBJ2-2, with D maybe TRBD1 (6 bases). This CDR3 region has 15 residues. V was shortened by 4 bases and J by 2 bases, with 11 bases between the two germline ends. Germline values: CDR1 SGHDN, CDR2 FVKESK. CDR3 nucleotides: TGTGCCAGCAGCCGCCGGGACACTAACACCGGGGAGCTGTTTTTT. It codes for CASSRRDTNTGELFF. The full variable domain, with the rest looked up from reference TRBV14 and TRBJ2-2, is EAGVTQFPSHSVIEKGQTVTLRCDPISGHDNLYWYRRVMGKEIKFLLHFVKESKQDESGMPNNRFLAERTGGTYSTLKVQPAELEDSGVYFCASSRRDTNTGELFFGEGSRLTVL.

This clonotype was observed many times. The chain has TRBV5-1 and TRBJ2-2; 8 bases are a match to TRBD1. Looked up from germline, CDR1 is SGHRS and CDR2 is YFSETQ. J lost 8 bases, V lost 6 bases, and 9 bases had no gene match. The CDR3 covers 14 residues. The CDR3 sequence is CASTRTGQSGELFF. As DNA, the CDR3 is TGCGCCAGCACCAGGACAGGGCAGTCGGGGGAGCTGTTTTTT.

This clonotype was detected ten times or more. V usage is TRBV10-3 and J usage is TRBJ2-3; a weak D match, TRBD2 (5 bases). Trimming stripped 8 bases from V and 6 bases from J, with 12 bases between. The length of the CDR3 is 12 residues. CDR1 is ENHRY, CDR2 SYGVKD, per germline. CDR3 nucleotides: TGTGCCATCGGAGGCAGCGCGGATACGCAGTATTTT. It encodes CAIGGSADTQYF.

This chain connects TRBV28 to TRBJ2-7; D is uncertain. This CDR3 spans 16 amino acids. V lost 2 bases, J lost 0 bases, and 14 bases lay in between. Germline values: CDR1 MDHEN, CDR2 SYDVKM. The CDR3 sequence is CASSLPPPFSSYEQYV. The CDR3 coding sequence is TGTGCCAGCAGTTTACCCCCTCCTTTTAGCTCCTACGAGCAGTACGTC.

This clonotype showed up many times. The chain joins TRBV7-6 to TRBJ1-2, with a tentative D call TRBD1 (6 bases). This CDR3 comprises 13 residues. Germline CDR1 and CDR2: SGHVS and FNYEAQ. Trimming removed 4 bases from V and 8 bases from J, with 14 bases in between. DNA for the CDR3: TGTGCCAGCAGCTCAGTCGGGGGGCAGGGCTACACCTTC. This encodes CASSSVGGQGYTF.

This clonotype was seen repeatedly, ten times or more. The genes are TRBV3-1 and TRBJ1-5; D is undetermined. Germline V gene sequence: CDR1 LGHDT, CDR2 YNNKEL (reference sequence). V gave up 1 base and J gave up 4 bases, with 5 bases separating them. The CDR3 runs to 13 residues. The CDR3 nucleotides are TGTGCCAGCAGCCAAGGAGGGAATCAGCCCCAGCATTTT. As protein: CASSQGGNQPQHF. The whole variable domain, remainder taken from reference TRBV3-1 and TRBJ1-5, is DTAVSQTPKYLVTQMGNDKSIKCEQNLGHDTMYWYKQDSKKFLKIMFSYNNKELIINETVPNRFSPKSPDKAHLNLHINSLELGDSAVYFCASSQGGNQPQHFGDGTRLSIL.

This clonotype was recorded many times. CDR3 sequence: CASRRKVEGIGYTF. Written as DNA, the CDR3 is TGTGCCAGCAGGCGTAAGGTAGAGGGGATTGGCTACACCTTC. This chain links TRBV27 with TRBJ1-2; perhaps TRBD1 as D (5 bases). CDR1 and CDR2 from the germline V gene are MNHEY and SMNVEV (reference sequence). There are 14 residues in the CDR3. Deletions cut 6 bases from V and 7 bases from J, with 18 bases between.

This clonotype has more than one count but fewer than ten. The chain couples TRBV3-1 to TRBJ2-3, with 10 nucleotides matching TRBD2. Trimming at V came to 0 bases and at J to 1 base, leaving 4 bases not matched to a gene. The CDR3 has 17 residues. Germline V gives CDR1 LGHDT, CDR2 YNNKEL (reference sequence). Written as DNA, the CDR3 is TGTGCCAGCAGCCAAGACCCCACTAGCGGGGGCACAGATACGCAGTATTTT. Protein: CASSQDPTSGGTDTQYF.

This clonotype occurred many times. The chain couples TRBV6-1 to TRBJ2-5, with D tentatively TRBD2 (6 bases). The V end lost 5 bases, the J end lost 7 bases, and 17 bases lay between the germline ends. CDR1 is MNHNS and CDR2 is SASEGT in the germline V gene. The CDR3 is made up of 14 amino acids. The CDR3, as DNA: TGTGCCAGCAGTTTGGGACTGAGCAAGGGGACCCAGTACTTC. Residues: CASSLGLSKGTQYF.

This clonotype was recorded many times. The CDR3 reads CASSPGTGRDSPLHF. The CDR3, as DNA: TGTGCCAGCTCACCAGGGACAGGGAGGGATTCACCCCTCCACTTT. The chain joins TRBV18 to TRBJ1-6; 9 positions match TRBD1. The V gene's germline CDR1 is KGHSH and CDR2 LQKENI. The CDR3 runs to 15 residues. V shed 2 bases and J 8 bases; nucleotides not matched to a gene: 4.

There are many counts of this clonotype. The chain recombines TRBV18 with TRBJ2-3; no clear D gene. Trimming removed 3 bases at V and 3 bases at J, with 10 bases between. This CDR3 is built from 14 residues. From germline, CDR1 is KGHSH and CDR2 LQKENI. The CDR3 protein is CASSPYVETDTQYF. DNA of the CDR3: TGTGCCAGCTCACCTTACGTCGAAACAGATACGCAGTATTTT.

This clonotype came up many times. The CDR3 nucleotides are TGCGCCAGCAGCTTCGCGTCTAGCGGGAGGGCCGCCAATGAGCAGTTCTTC. It yields the protein CASSFASSGRAANEQFF. The chain joins TRBV5-1 to TRBJ2-1, with 12 bases that match TRBD2. Germline lookup yields CDR1 SGHRS and CDR2 YFSETQ. CDR3 size: 17 residues. The V gene end was trimmed by 2 bases and the J gene end by 6 bases; junction bases not matched to a gene: 9.

The chain couples TRBV19 to TRBJ1-6, with no clear D. Germline V gene lookup returns CDR1 LNHDA and CDR2 SQIVND (reference sequence). The V end lost 6 bases, the J end lost 5 bases, and 17 bases lay between the germline ends. This CDR3 contains 16 residues. CDR3 region: CASSQRLGPDNSPLHF. Here the CDR3 DNA reads TGTGCCAGTAGCCAAAGACTTGGCCCTGATAATTCACCCCTCCACTTT.

In this sample, this clonotype turned up a few times. CDR3 sequence reads: CASSDTGTVRSPLHF. CDR3 bases: TGCGCCAGCAGCGACACGGGGACAGTGCGATCACCCCTCCACTTT. The chain combines TRBV5-1 with TRBJ1-6; 7 bases align to TRBD1. The J segment lost 10 bases and the V segment lost 4 bases, leaving 11 bases of the junction unmatched. Germline V gene sequence: CDR1 SGHRS, CDR2 YFSETQ. The CDR3 runs 15 residues.

This clonotype was observed many times. V is TRBV28 and J is TRBJ2-7; no clear D. Germline CDR1 reads MDHEN; CDR2 reads SYDVKM. V lost 4 bases, J lost 0 bases, and 7 bases lay in between. The CDR3 length is 13 residues. The CDR3 here is CASSYLYSYEQYF. In DNA, the CDR3 is TGTGCCAGCAGTTATCTGTACTCCTACGAGCAGTACTTC.

This clonotype showed up many times. The rearrangement links TRBV15 to TRBJ2-5; a possible D gene is TRBD2 (6 bases). V lost 2 bases and J 3 bases, leaving 10 bases between the germline ends. CDR1 is LNHNV, CDR2 YYDKDF, per germline (reference sequence). This CDR3 comprises 14 residues. The CDR3 sequence is CATSRITGEETQYF. The CDR3 DNA reads as TGTGCCACCAGCAGAATAACGGGGGAAGAGACCCAGTACTTC.

There are a few counts of this clonotype. The rearrangement uses TRBV11-2 and TRBJ2-1, with D possibly TRBD1 on 6 matching bases. Germline V gene data show CDR1 as SGHAT and CDR2 as FQNNGV. This CDR3 is 15 amino acids long. The V gene lost 2 bases and the J gene lost 5 bases, with 13 bases spanning the gap. CDR3 loop: CASSLFLGGDNEQFF. The CDR3 bases are TGTGCCAGCAGCTTATTTCTAGGGGGAGACAATGAGCAGTTCTTC.